This T cell receptor beta chain originates from a study of T cell responses to AZD1222 COVID-19 vaccine. The method was immunoSEQ multiplex PCR; TCRdb's version includes in-frame clones alone and lacks a portion of them. This table holds about 140,000 clones, about nine tenths found once. This clone showed up just once. Its target is not known. Study-wide results and limits: Repertoires were collected only later (after the peak T cell response had occurred). The donor cohort was predominantly white British with a female majority, and clonal diversity may have been underestimated. Rises in breadth and depth of Spike-specific TCRs came after two AZD1222 doses.

Germline V gene lookup returns CDR1 SGHTA and CDR2 FQGNSA. The V gene lost 5 bases and the J gene lost 3 bases, with 16 bases spanning the gap. CDR3 length equals 15 residues. J is TRBJ1-1 and V is TRBV7-2; D is ambiguous. The clonotype was recovered from an adult in good health. Specimen: peripheral blood, collected on day 0 of AZD1222 vaccination. The CDR3 bases are TGTGCCAGCAGCCCTTCTCAGGTCGGATACACTGAAGCTTTCTTT. Protein product: CASSPSQVGYTEAFF.